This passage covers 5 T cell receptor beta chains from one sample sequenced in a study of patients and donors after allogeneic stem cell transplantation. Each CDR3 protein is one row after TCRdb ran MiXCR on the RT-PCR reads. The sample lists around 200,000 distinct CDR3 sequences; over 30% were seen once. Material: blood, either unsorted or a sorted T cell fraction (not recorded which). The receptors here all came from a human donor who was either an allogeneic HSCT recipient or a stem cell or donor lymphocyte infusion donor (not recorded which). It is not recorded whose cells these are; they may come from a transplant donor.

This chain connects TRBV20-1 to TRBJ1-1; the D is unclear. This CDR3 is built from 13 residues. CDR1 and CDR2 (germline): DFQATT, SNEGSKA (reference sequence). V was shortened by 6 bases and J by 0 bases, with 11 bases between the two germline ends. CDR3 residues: CSAQHGLNTEAFF. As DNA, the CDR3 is TGCAGTGCCCAGCACGGATTGAACACTGAAGCTTTCTTT.

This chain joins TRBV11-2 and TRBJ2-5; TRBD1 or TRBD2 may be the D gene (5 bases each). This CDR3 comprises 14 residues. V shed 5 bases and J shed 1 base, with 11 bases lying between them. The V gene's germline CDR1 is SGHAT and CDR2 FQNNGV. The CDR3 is CASSLEGSQETQYF. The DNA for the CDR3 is TGTGCCAGCAGCCTTGAGGGGAGCCAAGAGACCCAGTACTTC.

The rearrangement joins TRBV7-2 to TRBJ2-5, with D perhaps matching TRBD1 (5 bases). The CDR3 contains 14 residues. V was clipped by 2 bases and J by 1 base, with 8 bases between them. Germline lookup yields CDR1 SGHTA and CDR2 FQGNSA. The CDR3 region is CASSLSGFQETQYF. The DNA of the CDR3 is TGTGCCAGCAGCTTATCAGGGTTCCAAGAGACCCAGTACTTC.

The CDR3 protein is CAISRDKMNTEAFF. In nucleotides, the CDR3 is TGTGCCATCAGTAGGGACAAGATGAACACTGAAGCTTTCTTT. The genes are TRBV10-3 and TRBJ1-1, with a weak D call TRBD1 (6 bases). The CDR3 runs to 14 residues. CDR1 and CDR2 (germline): ENHRY, SYGVKD. With 5 bases removed from V and 0 bases from J, the gap between germline ends came to 10 bases.

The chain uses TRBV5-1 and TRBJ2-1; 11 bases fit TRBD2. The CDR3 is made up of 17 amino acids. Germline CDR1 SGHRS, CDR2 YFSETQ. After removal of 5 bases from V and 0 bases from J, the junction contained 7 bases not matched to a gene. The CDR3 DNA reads TGCGCCAGCAGTCTCGGACTAGCGGGTAGCTCCTACAATGAGCAGTTCTTC. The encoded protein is CASSLGLAGSSYNEQFF.